The 11 T cell receptor beta chains in this list originate from one sample, sequenced in a study of shared clonotypes between healthy human individuals. Generated by immunoSEQ multiplex PCR, the TCRdb table keeps only in-frame clones and is missing some. The table shows under 600,000 clones, with 95% to 97% occurring only once. Sequences were obtained from naive CD4+ T cells sorted from blood. Specified subset: CD45RA+ positively selected. These receptors all stem from a woman in her thirties in good health.

V gene TRBV6-1 combines with J gene TRBJ2-5; TRBD1 agrees at 11 bases. The ends lost 8 bases at V and 4 bases at J; junction bases unmatched: 9. Germline lookup yields CDR1 MNHNS and CDR2 SASEGT. This CDR3 has 15 residues. The CDR3 here is CASSRDRGYLETQYF. The CDR3 region has the DNA TGTGCCAGCTCACGGGACAGGGGGTATCTAGAGACCCAGTACTTC.

The CDR3 region has the DNA TGTGCCAGTAGCCTACTCAGGACAGAACCGGGCAGGCAGTACTTC. Residues: CASSLLRTEPGRQYF. The V call is TRBV19, the J call TRBJ2-5; tentative D call: TRBD1 (6 bases). Trimming pared 6 bases from V and 11 bases from J, leaving 25 bases between. Germline values: CDR1 LNHDA, CDR2 SQIVND (reference sequence). The CDR3 loop spans 15 amino acids.

The genes are TRBV29-1 and TRBJ2-6; D is ambiguous. Looked up from germline, CDR1 is SQVTM and CDR2 is ANQGSEA. Trimming pared 7 bases from V and 1 base from J, leaving 8 bases between. The CDR3 runs 13 residues. The CDR3 loop is CSARTSGANVLTF. CDR3 bases: TGCAGCGCCAGGACGTCTGGGGCCAACGTCCTGACTTTC.

The chain employs TRBV5-1 and TRBJ2-7; 9 bases map to TRBD1. The germline CDR1 and CDR2 sequences are SGHRS and YFSETQ. The CDR3 is 13 residues long. The V gene end was trimmed by 4 bases and the J gene end by 3 bases; junction bases not matched to a gene: 2. CDR3: CASSGGQGYEQYF. CDR3 nucleotides: TGCGCCAGCAGCGGGGGACAGGGCTACGAGCAGTACTTC.

The V gene is TRBV6-5, the J gene TRBJ2-1; 8 positions agree with TRBD2. CDR3 length equals 14 residues. V was clipped by 5 bases and J by 13 bases; unmatched bases: 13. CDR1 is MNHEY, CDR2 SVGAGI, per germline. CDR3: CASSLGTRLAGQFF. The CDR3 DNA sequence: TGTGCCAGCAGTCTAGGGACTAGGCTCGCGGGCCAGTTCTTC.

The J gene is TRBJ2-7, the V gene TRBV28; no definite D call. This CDR3 is 14 amino acids long. V lost 1 base and J lost 6, with 13 bases in between. CDR1 and CDR2 (germline): MDHEN, SYDVKM. The CDR3 loop is CASSLLMESSEQYF. As DNA, the CDR3 is TGTGCCAGCAGTTTATTAATGGAGTCGTCCGAGCAGTACTTC. Full variable domain (rest looked up from reference TRBV28 and TRBJ2-7): DVKVTQSSRYLVKRTGEKVFLECVQDMDHENMFWYRQDPGLGLRLIYFSYDVKMKEKGDIPEGYSVSREKKERFSLILESASTNQTSMYLCASSLLMESSEQYFGPGTRLTVT.

The J gene is TRBJ1-1, the V gene TRBV6-1; 8 bases fit TRBD1. V gave up 5 bases and J gave up 1 base; unmatched junction bases: 3. The CDR3 runs to 14 residues. CDR1 is MNHNS and CDR2 is SASEGT in the germline V gene. Written as DNA, the CDR3 is TGTGCCAGCAGTATTGGGACAGGGAACACTGAAGCTTTCTTT. It is translated as CASSIGTGNTEAFF.

A single count supports this clone. V is TRBV5-1 and J is TRBJ2-5, with 11 bases fitting TRBD2. Germline-derived CDR1 and CDR2 are SGHRS and YFSETQ. The CDR3 has 16 residues. Trimming removed 3 bases from V and 2 bases from J; junction bases left unmatched: 6. CDR3 loop: CASSWQGTSGQETQYF. CDR3 DNA sequence: TGCGCCAGCAGCTGGCAGGGGACTAGCGGACAAGAGACCCAGTACTTC.

The chain links TRBV6-5 to TRBJ1-1; D remains ambiguous. The CDR3 runs 13 residues. CDR1 is MNHEY and CDR2 is SVGAGI in the germline V gene. V gave up 0 bases and J gave up 5 bases, with 7 bases separating them. The CDR3 nucleotides are TGTGCCAGCAGTTACTCGTCGGTTACTGAAGCTTTCTTT. It is translated as CASSYSSVTEAFF.

V gene TRBV4-1 combines with J gene TRBJ2-1, with TRBD1 matching 8 bases. Germline lookup yields CDR1 MGHRA and CDR2 YSYEKL. The CDR3 length is 16 residues. V lost 1 base and J lost 4; bases outside the gene matches: 6. The CDR3 coding sequence is TGCGCCAGCAGCCAAGTGACGGGACAGGAGTACAATGAGCAGTTCTTC. Protein product: CASSQVTGQEYNEQFF.

The chain's CDR3 is CASNPDFRVNEQYF. In DNA form, the CDR3 reads TGCGCCAGCAACCCGGACTTTAGAGTAAACGAGCAGTACTTC. The J gene is TRBJ2-7, the V gene TRBV10-1, with D perhaps matching TRBD2 (5 bases). In germline, CDR1 is WNHNN, CDR2 SYGVQD (reference sequence). The V and J ends lost 7 bases and 5 bases respectively, with 18 bases between them. CDR3 length: 14 residues.